One sample yielded the 9 T cell receptor beta chains listed below, sequenced in a study of post-analysis software for immune sequencing data. The study, taken as a whole, reports: Five or six TRBV segments (TRBV5-6, TRBV5-1 and TRBV20-1 among them) occurred more frequently in patients than in controls.

Unique molecular identifiers were present in the TCR beta cDNA libraries. TCRdb re-derived calls from the PCR reads in MiXCR, one entry per CDR3 protein. The sample includes about half a million distinct CDR3 sequences, 34% of them seen just once. Their cognate antigens are unknown. Sequenced sample: blood. These TCRs come from a girl aged 2-17 years with multiple sclerosis.

The chain is built from TRBV4-1 and TRBJ2-3, with 9 bases fitting TRBD2. This CDR3 is 17 amino acids long. The ends lost 0 bases at V and 3 bases at J; junction bases unmatched: 7. Germline CDR1 and CDR2: MGHRA and YSYEKL. The CDR3 DNA follows: TGCGCCAGCAGCCAAGATCGCGCGGGGGGGGTGACAGATACGCAGTATTTT. Protein sequence: CASSQDRAGGVTDTQYF.

The chain links TRBV20-1 to TRBJ1-3, with D possibly matching TRBD1 (5 bases). V lost 4 bases to trimming and J lost 2 bases, with 12 bases between them. CDR3 length: 14 amino acids. Germline lookup yields CDR1 DFQATT and CDR2 SNEGSKA (reference sequence). CDR3 sequence (DNA): TGCAGTGCTACCTTTTGGGGGGCTGGAAACACCATATATTTT. Its protein is CSATFWGAGNTIYF.

This clonotype was recorded a few times. This chain links TRBV12-3 or TRBV12-4 with TRBJ1-4, with D perhaps TRBD1 (5 bases). This CDR3 region has 16 residues. With 5 bases removed from V and 7 bases from J, the gap between germline ends came to 20 bases. The CDR3 reads CASSPNRGLGGEKLFF. The CDR3 DNA reads as TGTGCCAGCAGTCCGAACCGGGGACTGGGCGGTGAAAAACTGTTTTTT.

This clonotype was recorded a few times. The chain has TRBV7-8 and TRBJ2-1; the D gene is possibly TRBD2 (7 bases). In germline, CDR1 is SGHVS, CDR2 FQNEAQ. V lost 1 base and J lost 4, with 17 bases in between. CDR3 length: 17 amino acids. The CDR3 protein is CASSLEVRGASYNEQFF. CDR3 nucleotides: TGTGCCAGCAGCTTAGAGGTCCGGGGGGCGAGTTACAATGAGCAGTTCTTC. The variable domain in full, completed from reference TRBV7-8 and TRBJ2-1, reads GAGVSQSPRYKVAKRGQDVALRCDPISGHVSLFWYQQALGQGPEFLTYFQNEAQLDKSGLPSDRFFAERPEGSVSTLKIQRTQQEDSAVYLCASSLEVRGASYNEQFFGPGTRLTVL.

This clonotype was detected only a few times. The rearrangement joins TRBV7-7 to TRBJ2-1; perhaps TRBD2 as D (5 bases). The CDR3 extends over 13 amino acids. The germline CDR1 and CDR2 sequences are SSHAT and FNYEAQ (reference sequence). Trimming took 5 bases from V and 12 from J, leaving 17 bases between them. Here the CDR3 DNA reads TGTGCCAGCAGCCCCTACGAGTCGAGCGGGCAGTTCTTC. Translated: CASSPYESSGQFF.

V and J are TRBV19 and TRBJ2-1, with 7 bases aligning to TRBD2. J lost 4 bases, V lost 3 bases, and 6 bases had no gene match. This CDR3 has 15 amino acids. Germline V gives CDR1 LNHDA, CDR2 SQIVND (reference sequence). The CDR3 sequence: CASSISSGLYNEQFF. The CDR3 DNA follows: TGTGCCAGTAGTATCTCTAGCGGTCTTTACAATGAGCAGTTCTTC.

This clonotype was detected only a few times. V and J are TRBV20-1 and TRBJ1-2; D is unresolved. Trimming took 6 bases from V and 3 from J, leaving 5 bases between them. The CDR3 loop spans 10 amino acids. The V gene's germline CDR1 is DFQATT and CDR2 SNEGSKA (reference sequence). The chain's CDR3 is CSALHYGYTF. CDR3 bases: TGCAGTGCCCTCCACTATGGCTACACCTTC.

A single count supports this clonotype. The CDR3 protein is CSARRTSGAWETQYF. CDR3 in DNA: TGCAGTGCTAGGAGGACTAGCGGGGCTTGGGAGACCCAGTACTTC. V is TRBV20-1 and J is TRBJ2-5, with TRBD2 identical over 12 bases. The germline V gene encodes CDR1 DFQATT and CDR2 SNEGSKA (reference sequence). The CDR3 has 15 amino acids. J lost 5 bases, V lost 3 bases, and 7 bases had no gene match.

This clonotype was seen a single time. The chain uses TRBV5-1 and TRBJ1-2; possible D gene TRBD1, 5 bases. V was shortened by 4 bases and J by 8 bases, with 21 bases between the two germline ends. The CDR3 is made up of 15 amino acids. Germline V gene data show CDR1 as SGHRS and CDR2 as YFSETQ. CDR3 sequence: CASSRGHGLDGGYTF. DNA for the CDR3: TGCGCCAGCAGCCGTGGACACGGATTAGATGGGGGCTACACCTTC.